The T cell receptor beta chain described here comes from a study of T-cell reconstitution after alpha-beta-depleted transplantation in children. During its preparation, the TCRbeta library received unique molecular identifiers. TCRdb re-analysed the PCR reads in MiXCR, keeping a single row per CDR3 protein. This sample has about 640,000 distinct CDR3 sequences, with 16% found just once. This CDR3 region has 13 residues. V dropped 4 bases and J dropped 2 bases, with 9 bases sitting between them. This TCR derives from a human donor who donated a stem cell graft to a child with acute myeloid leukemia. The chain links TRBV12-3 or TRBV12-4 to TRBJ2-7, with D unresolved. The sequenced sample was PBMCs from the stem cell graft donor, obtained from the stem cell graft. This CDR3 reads CASSSGPTYEQYF. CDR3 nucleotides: TGTGCCAGCAGTTCAGGACCTACCTACGAGCAGTACTTC.